The rows below give T cell receptor beta chains drawn from one sample of a study of blood T cells in healthy people across ages. TCRdb fed the 5' RACE reads into MiXCR, producing one record per CDR3 protein. Of more than 900,000 distinct CDR3 sequences listed, under 35% were seen once; the top ten hold more than 8.5%. The same specimen was also included in a second study, on T cells of mothers and their children.

Input material: blood. Source of these receptors: a woman aged 35 to 49 in good health. Both conserved end residues are part of each CDR3.

V	J	CDR3
TRBV7-9	TRBJ2-1	CASSYTLAHEQFF
TRBV12-3/TRBV12-4	TRBJ1-4	CASSSPKDRNEKLFF
TRBV3-1	TRBJ2-7	CASSQDKARDSHAYEQYF
TRBV5-5	TRBJ2-5	CASSLVADRGQTQYF
TRBV29-1	TRBJ2-3	CSVDQGGQDTDTQYF
TRBV7-9	TRBJ1-4	CASSLVGGATNEKLFF
TRBV5-6	TRBJ2-1	CASSLFGGYNEQFF
TRBV7-9	TRBJ1-1	CASSLPGQGVLGTEAFF
TRBV7-2	.	CASSFLGGGETQYF
TRBV24-1	TRBJ2-2	CATSGRSNTGELFF
TRBV4-1	TRBJ2-3	CTSSQWGRSTDTQYF
TRBV5-1	TRBJ1-1	CASSPETLTEAFF
TRBV28	TRBJ2-7	CASSPRQGATAYEQYF
TRBV30	TRBJ1-1	CAWSVGGLGAEAFF
TRBV27	TRBJ1-1	CASSLTYKDRGRLAFF
TRBV20-1	TRBJ1-1	CSARYRVEIVNTEAFF
TRBV12-3/TRBV12-4	TRBJ1-1	CASSHPLGRDTNTEAFF
TRBV29-1	TRBJ1-1	CSVAGPQWVNTEAFF
TRBV29-1	TRBJ1-2	CSVRQGAVRQLNYGYTF
TRBV7-2	TRBJ2-5	CASSPISGETQYF
TRBV12-3/TRBV12-4	TRBJ1-1	CASSRDNPEAFF
TRBV20-1	TRBJ2-7	CSARITGGSYEQYF
TRBV28	TRBJ1-2	CASSLRDLGGYTF
TRBV7-9	TRBJ2-7	CASSLDFDEQYF
TRBV5-5	TRBJ2-7	CASSNRDRAPEQYF
TRBV28	TRBJ1-1	CASRTGNKKAFF
TRBV7-9	TRBJ2-7	CASSLVQGGLYEQYF
TRBV28	TRBJ1-1	CASSTSWGTEAFF
TRBV29-1	TRBJ2-4	CSVEGTPKNIQYF
TRBV2	TRBJ1-4	CASSYQGPTNEKLFF
TRBV7-2	TRBJ2-7	CASSLYQGANEQYF
TRBV29-1	TRBJ2-7	CSVEDGTGTYEQYF
TRBV13	TRBJ2-4	CASSLLGGQGATKNIQYF
TRBV18	TRBJ1-4	CASSPSGVRTTNEKLFF
TRBV28	TRBJ2-1	CASSDRDSQFF
TRBV4-2	TRBJ2-7	CASSQVGRGGRYEQYF
TRBV28	TRBJ1-2	CASSLGDRWVNYGYTF
TRBV6-2/TRBV6-3	TRBJ2-5	CASTSGLPEETQYF
TRBV28	TRBJ1-5	CASKKGQGNQPQHF
TRBV12-3/TRBV12-4	TRBJ1-4	CASGPTVSANEKLFF
TRBV6-5	TRBJ1-2	CASSYMRLYYGYTF
TRBV24-1	.	CATSDFDRDEQYF
TRBV11-1	TRBJ2-1	CASSYGTSGGPSSYNEQFF
TRBV7-9	TRBJ2-3	CASSPEEGSTDTQYF
TRBV7-6	.	CASSLGINGEQYF
TRBV20-1	TRBJ2-1	CSARGVGGRLNEQFF
TRBV7-6	TRBJ2-5	CASSLRDPQETQYF
TRBV3-1	TRBJ1-1	CASSQDLKDVWTKNTEAFF
TRBV12-3/TRBV12-4	TRBJ2-3	CASSFGGGATDTQYF
TRBV12-3/TRBV12-4	TRBJ2-7	CASTLMTSGNYEQYF
TRBV20-1	TRBJ1-4	CSARDRFATGLTNEKLFF
TRBV5-6	TRBJ2-3	CASSSDGNTQYF
TRBV10-3	TRBJ2-3	CASGQGDDTQYF
TRBV7-3	TRBJ2-2	CASSSTRRQLNTGELFF
TRBV15	TRBJ1-4	CATSRDRLPDTQFF
TRBV29-1	TRBJ2-3	CSVDGTDGTDTQYF
TRBV12-3/TRBV12-4	TRBJ2-3	CASSLDSGGPRDTQYF
TRBV15	TRBJ2-3	CATSTSGGPDTQYF
TRBV30	TRBJ1-4	CAWSAKTEGAGEKLFF
TRBV5-1	TRBJ2-4	CASRPGAGENIQYF